This T cell receptor (beta chain) was identified in a study of technical replicates of blood from several donors. Clones were read by immunoSEQ multiplex PCR, and TCRdb kept only the in-frame ones, dropping some. The profile shows approximately 82,000 clones, 95% to 96% of them singletons. The germline gives CDR1 MNHEY, CDR2 SMNVEV (reference sequence). V lost 2 bases, J lost 6 bases, and 8 bases lay in between. The CDR3 consists of 13 residues. The chain is built from TRBV27 and TRBJ2-1; D is unresolved. The sequence came from a human donor in good health. The source material was T cells isolated from PBMCs. The CDR3 loop reads CASSLGRSNEQFF. The CDR3 DNA sequence: TGTGCCAGCAGTTTAGGTCGCAGCAATGAGCAGTTCTTC.